Listed below are T cell receptor beta chains from one sample, sequenced in a study of cytomegalovirus exposure and HLA in healthy donors. TCRdb's copy holds only in-frame clones and misses some; the assay was immunoSEQ multiplex PCR. The sample consists of about 160,000 clones, about 80% of them appearing once. The sequencing input was PBMCs. These receptors all stem from a woman aged 45 to 65 in good health and CMV-seropositive. Each CDR3 is given with its conserved first and last residue. A D gene is named only where the DNA matches it firmly. Clone sizes are given selectively: once, few, many, or a class where the clone is expanded.

d_gene,v_gene,abundance,j_gene,CDR3nt,CDR3aa
-,TRBV5-1,-,TRBJ1-2,TGCGCCAGCAGCATGGGCGGGGGGTATGGCTACACCTTC,CASSMGGGYGYTF
-,TRBV7-2,-,TRBJ1-1,TGTGCCAGCAGCTTAGTGGGGGGAACTGGTGAAGCTTTCTTT,CASSLVGGTGEAFF
-,TRBV4-1,-,TRBJ2-2,TGCGCCAGCAGCCCAGGATTCTTCACCGGGGAGCTGTTTTTT,CASSPGFFTGELFF
TRBD2,TRBV10-3,-,TRBJ2-7,TGTGTTACCAGGAGGGCGGGAGGGTCCCTCTACGAGCAGTACTTC,CVTRRAGGSLYEQYF
TRBD2,TRBV28,-,TRBJ2-2,TGTGCCAGCCCCTCCACCGGGACTAGCCGCTTTGAGAACACCGGGGAGCTGTTTTTT,CASPSTGTSRFENTGELFF
TRBD1,TRBV7-2,-,TRBJ1-4,TGTGCCAGCAGCTTAGCCGGGACAGGGGATGAAAAACTGTTTTTT,CASSLAGTGDEKLFF
TRBD1,TRBV28,-,TRBJ1-5,TGTGCCAGCAGTTTCAGGGGGCAGCGGGTGCGCAATCAGCCCCAGCATTTT,CASSFRGQRVRNQPQHF
TRBD1,TRBV5-4,-,TRBJ1-2,TGTGCCAGCAGCCTCGACAGGGGCTATGGCTACACCTTC,CASSLDRGYGYTF
-,TRBV19,-,TRBJ2-3,TGTGCCAGTAGGGGACTGGGCAGCACAGATACGCAGTATTTT,CASRGLGSTDTQYF
TRBD2,TRBV11-2,-,TRBJ2-3,TGTGCCAGCAGCTCCCCCCGGGGAGCGGGGCGCACAGATACGCAGTATTTT,CASSSPRGAGRTDTQYF
TRBD1,TRBV5-6,-,TRBJ1-3,TGTGCCAGCAGCTTTACAGGGGGCTCTGGAAACACCATATATTTT,CASSFTGGSGNTIYF
-,TRBV6-5,-,TRBJ2-7,TGTGCCAGCAGTTACTCGGGGAGCTCCTACGAGCAGTACTTC,CASSYSGSSYEQYF
TRBD1,TRBV9,-,TRBJ2-7,TGTGCCAGCAGCGCCCACTCCGGGACAGGGAACGAGCAGTACTTC,CASSAHSGTGNEQYF
-,TRBV7-6,once,TRBJ2-5,TGTGCCAGCAGCTCTCCCTACCTGGAGACCCAGTACTTC,CASSSPYLETQYF
TRBD1,TRBV7-2,-,TRBJ2-7,TGTGCCAGCAGCTACACAGGGGTCGAGCAGTACTTC,CASSYTGVEQYF
-,TRBV4-2,-,TRBJ2-3,TGTGCCAGCAGCCAAGACTGGCTTAGCACAGATACGCAGTATTTT,CASSQDWLSTDTQYF
-,TRBV11-2,-,TRBJ2-7,TGTGCCAGCAGCTTAGTAGGGGCGGGAACCTACGAGCAGTACTTC,CASSLVGAGTYEQYF
TRBD2,TRBV7-8,-,TRBJ2-7,TGTGCCAGCAGCTTTAGCGGGAGAATGTACGAGCAGTACTTC,CASSFSGRMYEQYF
-,TRBV7-3,-,TRBJ1-1,TGTGCCAGCAGCCCTTCGACAGGCCAAGAAGCTTTCTTT,CASSPSTGQEAFF
-,TRBV4-2,few,TRBJ2-5,TGTGCCAGCAGCCAAGATGGGGGAGGGGGACTCGGTGAGACCCAGTACTTC,CASSQDGGGGLGETQYF
TRBD1,TRBV18,-,TRBJ2-5,TGTGCCAGCTCACTTCGGACAGGGAGAGAGACCCAGTACTTC,CASSLRTGRETQYF
TRBD1,TRBV7-2,once,TRBJ1-2,TGTGCCAGCAGCTTAGAGGGTAGGGGGCTTGGCTACACCTTC,CASSLEGRGLGYTF
TRBD2,TRBV9,-,TRBJ2-3,TGTGCCAGCAGCACCCGACTAGCGGGGGGCACAGATACGCAGTATTTT,CASSTRLAGGTDTQYF
-,TRBV7-2,-,TRBJ2-5,TGTGCCAGCAGCTTTAACTCTCAAGAGACCCAGTACTTC,CASSFNSQETQYF
-,TRBV7-9,-,TRBJ1-2,TGTGCCAGCAGCTTAGGGGGAGCTAACTATGGCTACACCTTC,CASSLGGANYGYTF
TRBD1,TRBV7-2,few,TRBJ1-4,TGTGCCAGCAGCTTAGACAGGGGAGGTGAAAAACTGTTTTTT,CASSLDRGGEKLFF
-,TRBV14,-,TRBJ2-2,TGTGCCAGCAGCCCAGGGTCCGGGGAGCTGTTTTTT,CASSPGSGELFF
-,TRBV6-1,-,TRBJ1-2,TGTGCCAGCAGCCTGACAGCCGCTAACGGCTACACCTTC,CASSLTAANGYTF
-,TRBV9,-,TRBJ2-2,TGTGCCAGCAGCCTCAGGGCGGCCACCGGGGAGCTGTTTTTT,CASSLRAATGELFF
-,TRBV5-4,-,TRBJ2-5,TGTGCCAGCAGCGCACAGGGATCCGAGACCCAGTACTTC,CASSAQGSETQYF
-,TRBV6-6,-,TRBJ2-2,TGTGCCAGCAGCGCAGGATACCTGAACACCGGGGAGCTGTTTTTT,CASSAGYLNTGELFF
-,TRBV14,-,TRBJ2-2,TGTGCCAGCAGCCGAGCGACAGGGAACACCGGGGAGCTGTTTTTT,CASSRATGNTGELFF
-,TRBV7-6,-,TRBJ1-1,TGTGCCAGCAGCGCAATGGGAGTCGCCGAAGCTTTCTTT,CASSAMGVAEAFF
-,TRBV5-6,few,TRBJ1-2,TGTGCCAGCAGCTTGGTTGATCGGAGGAATACTAACTATGGCTACACCTTC,CASSLVDRRNTNYGYTF
TRBD1,TRBV7-9,once,TRBJ2-7,TGTGCCAGCAGCCCCTCAACAGGGGACTACGAGCAGTACTTC,CASSPSTGDYEQYF
-,TRBV27,-,TRBJ2-5,TGTGCCAGCAGTTTTTTGGGGGGACAAGAGACCCAGTACTTC,CASSFLGGQETQYF
-,TRBV6-1,once,TRBJ2-3,TGTGCCAGCAGAACGGGAGTAGATACGCAGTATTTT,CASRTGVDTQYF
-,TRBV5-1,-,TRBJ1-5,TGCGCCAGCAGCTTGTTGGGCAGCAATCAGCCCCAGCATTTT,CASSLLGSNQPQHF
-,TRBV7-3,-,TRBJ2-1,TGTGCCAGCAGCTTAATGTCAGGACTACCGGAAAATGAGCAGTTCTTC,CASSLMSGLPENEQFF
TRBD2,TRBV28,-,TRBJ2-7,TGTGCCAGCTTCCGGACTAGCGGCACCTGCGAGCAGTACTTC,CASFRTSGTCEQYF
TRBD1,TRBV28,-,TRBJ1-2,TGTGCCAGCAGTTCTCCTCCAGGGACAGGGCAGGGCGGCTACACCTTC,CASSSPPGTGQGGYTF
TRBD2,TRBV5-1,-,TRBJ2-5,TGCGCCAGCAGCTTGGCCCTCGCGGGGGGAGGGGAGACCCAGTACTTC,CASSLALAGGGETQYF
TRBD1,TRBV29-1,-,TRBJ1-5,TGCAGCGTACCCGCGACAGGGCCCGGGCAGCCCCAGCATTTT,CSVPATGPGQPQHF
-,TRBV7-9,-,TRBJ1-1,TGTGCCAGCAGCTTAGCGGGACAACGGAACACTGAAGCTTTCTTT,CASSLAGQRNTEAFF
-,TRBV27,-,TRBJ2-7,TGTGCCAGCAGTTCCACCCCGGGGACCAGGGGACCACACGAGCAGTACTTC,CASSSTPGTRGPHEQYF
TRBD1,TRBV7-9,-,TRBJ2-2,TGTGCCACAAACCCGGGACAGGGATTTGGGGACACCGGGGAGCTGTTTTTT,CATNPGQGFGDTGELFF
TRBD1,TRBV7-2,-,TRBJ2-7,TGTGCCAGCAGCTTCGGACAGGGACGCTACGAGCAGTACTTC,CASSFGQGRYEQYF
-,TRBV18,once,TRBJ1-4,TGTGCCAGCTCCTCTGGGCAGAATGAAAAACTGTTTTTT,CASSSGQNEKLFF
TRBD2,TRBV7-2,-,TRBJ2-7,TGTGCCAGCAGCGGTGGACTAGCGGGGTCCTACGAGCAGTACTTC,CASSGGLAGSYEQYF
-,TRBV28,-,TRBJ1-2,TGTGCCAGCAGTTTATCCCCGCGGGCCTTTGGGTATGGCTACACCTTC,CASSLSPRAFGYGYTF
-,TRBV19,-,TRBJ2-7,TGTGCCAGTAGTGTTCGCGCGGGCCAGAGCTCCTACGAGCAGTACTTC,CASSVRAGQSSYEQYF
-,TRBV18,-,TRBJ1-1,TGTGCCAGCTCACCCATCCGACAGCGGGGAGGGTCCTCGAACACTGAAGCTTTCTTT,CASSPIRQRGGSSNTEAFF
-,TRBV14,once,TRBJ2-7,TGTGCCAGCAGCAATCGTGTCGTCGGGGAGCAGTACTTC,CASSNRVVGEQYF
TRBD2,TRBV19,-,TRBJ2-3,TGTGCCAGTAGTATGACTAGCGGGGCAGATACGCAGTATTTT,CASSMTSGADTQYF
-,TRBV29-1,once,TRBJ2-7,TGCAGCGCCCGCTGGGGGCGCGAGCAGTACTTC,CSARWGREQYF
-,TRBV7-2,-,TRBJ2-3,TGTGCCAGCAGCTCCAAGCGAGATACGCAGTATTTT,CASSSKRDTQYF
-,TRBV5-5,-,TRBJ2-7,TGTGCCAGCAGCTTGGCCCCAGGGCATTCCTACGAGCAGTACTTC,CASSLAPGHSYEQYF
-,TRBV9,-,TRBJ2-7,TGTGCCAGCAGCGTAGATCAATACGAGCAGTACTTC,CASSVDQYEQYF
-,TRBV9,-,TRBJ2-2,TGTGCCAGCAGCGTGACGGGATCGAACACCGGGGAGCTGTTTTTT,CASSVTGSNTGELFF
-,TRBV28,-,TRBJ1-4,TGTGCCAGCAGTTCTGCTAATGAAAAACTGTTTTTT,CASSSANEKLFF